A single sample gave rise to the 7 T cell receptor beta chains below, sequenced in a study of cytomegalovirus exposure and HLA in healthy donors. PCR involved 60 Vbeta and 13 Jbeta primers. The repertoire was sequenced with immunoSEQ multiplex PCR; TCRdb's copy has only in-frame clones and lacks some. Of under 200,000 clones in the sample, over 65% are singletons; the top ten hold approximately 3%. The material sequenced was PBMCs. The source of these receptors is a woman between 40 and 50 years old in good health and CMV-seronegative.

The chain is built from TRBV5-4 and TRBJ2-5; TRBD2 agrees at 11 bases. The length of the CDR3 is 15 residues. In germline, CDR1 is SGHNT, CDR2 YYREEE (reference sequence). V dropped 5 bases and J dropped 5; count of bases not matched to a gene: 8. This chain's CDR3 is CASRYGTSGGETQYF. The CDR3 DNA follows: TGTGCCAGCAGATACGGGACTAGCGGAGGGGAGACCCAGTACTTC.

The chain joins TRBV5-1 to TRBJ2-2, with D possibly being TRBD1 (6 bases). V lost 4 bases to trimming and J lost 6 bases, with 16 bases between them. Per germline, CDR1 SGHRS and CDR2 YFSETQ. This CDR3 is 15 amino acids long. This chain's CDR3 is CASSQGHFGSGELFF. The CDR3 DNA is TGCGCCAGCAGCCAGGGACATTTCGGATCCGGGGAGCTGTTTTTT. Looking up the rest from reference TRBV5-1 and TRBJ2-2 gives the full variable domain: KAGVTQTPRYLIKTRGQQVTLSCSPISGHRSVSWYQQTPGQGLQFLFEYFSETQRNKGNFPGRFSGRQFSNSRSEMNVSTLELGDSALYLCASSQGHFGSGELFFGEGSRLTVL.

This clone was observed a few times. The rearrangement links TRBV7-6 to TRBJ1-1; TRBD1 is a possible D gene (6 bases). The CDR3 covers 14 residues. Trimming took 5 bases from V and 5 from J, leaving 15 bases between them. Germline V gives CDR1 SGHVS, CDR2 FNYEAQ. This chain's CDR3 is CASSPLDRSTEAFF. The CDR3, as DNA: TGTGCCAGCAGCCCGCTTGACAGGTCAACTGAAGCTTTCTTT.

This rearrangement joins TRBV5-4 to TRBJ2-7; TRBD1 matches at 7 bases. This CDR3 has 16 residues. Germline trimming cut 3 bases from V and 4 bases from J; bases unmatched to any gene: 13. Germline loops: CDR1 SGHNT, CDR2 YYREEE (reference sequence). CDR3 protein: CASSYVTGTARYEQYF. The CDR3 nucleotides read TGTGCCAGCAGCTACGTAACCGGGACAGCACGTTACGAGCAGTACTTC.

The rearrangement uses TRBV6-1 and TRBJ1-5; no firm D call. The CDR3 totals 15 residues. Germline values: CDR1 MNHNS, CDR2 SASEGT. Trimming pared 7 bases from V and 7 bases from J, leaving 20 bases between. This CDR3 is CASISRETQEQPQHF. The CDR3 coding sequence is TGTGCCAGCATCTCCCGGGAGACCCAGGAGCAGCCCCAGCATTTT.

V gene TRBV5-1 combines with J gene TRBJ2-1; D uncertain. This CDR3 has 15 residues. V was pared by 0 bases and J by 2 bases, with 9 bases between. The germline V gene encodes CDR1 SGHRS and CDR2 YFSETQ. CDR3 region: CASSLGGWAYNEQFF. CDR3 sequence (DNA): TGCGCCAGCAGCTTGGGAGGTTGGGCCTACAATGAGCAGTTCTTC.

The chain joins TRBV19 to TRBJ2-1, with a tentative D call TRBD1 (5 bases). The germline V gene encodes CDR1 LNHDA and CDR2 SQIVND (reference sequence). The CDR3 loop spans 12 amino acids. Trimming took 5 bases from V and 4 from J, leaving 6 bases between them. The CDR3 loop reads CASSSGYNEQFF. The CDR3 bases are TGTGCCAGTAGTTCAGGGTACAATGAGCAGTTCTTC.